The 14 T cell receptor beta chains below come from one sample, sequenced in a study of PD-L1 blockade in urothelial cancer. TCRdb's copy holds only in-frame clones and misses some; the assay was immunoSEQ multiplex PCR. The sample records tens of thousands of clones, about 83% being singletons. Indicated time point: pretreatment peripheral blood. The input for sequencing was PBMCs, taken around atezolizumab (anti-PD-L1) treatment. The receptors stem from a woman aged 60-75 years with urothelial cancer.

The V call is TRBV9, the J call TRBJ1-2; 10 bases are shared with TRBD1. Per the germline V gene, CDR1 is SGDLS and CDR2 is YYNGEE. The length of the CDR3 is 15 residues. V dropped 2 bases and J dropped 4; count of bases not matched to a gene: 5. The chain's CDR3 is CASSVGTGEAYGYTF. The CDR3 DNA reads TGTGCCAGCAGCGTGGGGACAGGGGAGGCCTATGGCTACACCTTC.

The chain carries TRBV28 and TRBJ2-1; 9 bases line up with TRBD1. The CDR3 is 13 amino acids. The V gene's germline CDR1 is MDHEN and CDR2 SYDVKM. With V trimmed by 6 bases and J by 15 bases, 12 bases remained unmatched. In DNA form, the CDR3 reads TGTGCCAGCAGCCTTATCGCGGGACAGGGTTCGTTCTTC. Translation: CASSLIAGQGSFF.

The rearrangement links TRBV7-9 to TRBJ2-1; D is unclear. In germline, CDR1 is SEHNR, CDR2 FQNEAQ (reference sequence). This CDR3 is built from 18 residues. Trimming took 1 base from V and 0 from J, leaving 16 bases between them. CDR3 region: CASSLVSGPRNSYNEQFF. DNA for the CDR3: TGTGCCAGCAGCTTAGTGAGTGGGCCCAGAAACTCCTACAATGAGCAGTTCTTC.

V gene TRBV10-3 combines with J gene TRBJ2-5, with 12 nucleotides matching TRBD2. CDR1 ENHRY and CDR2 SYGVKD come from the germline V gene. The CDR3 loop spans 17 amino acids. V was clipped by 5 bases and J by 2 bases; unmatched bases: 9. This CDR3 is CAISPGTSGRRQETQYF. In DNA form, the CDR3 reads TGTGCCATCAGTCCCGGGACTAGCGGGCGGCGACAAGAGACCCAGTACTTC.

The chain has TRBV5-6 and TRBJ2-3; 9 nucleotides match TRBD2. Germline V gives CDR1 SGHDT, CDR2 YYEEEE. Unmatched junction bases numbered 10, after V lost 4 bases and J lost 4 bases. The CDR3 is made up of 16 amino acids. CDR3 sequence reads: CASSLIGGRVADTQYF. As DNA, the CDR3 is TGTGCCAGCAGCCTAATAGGCGGGAGGGTAGCAGATACGCAGTATTTT.

The chain links TRBV5-6 to TRBJ2-7; D is unresolved. The CDR3 is 12 amino acids. CDR1 and CDR2 from the germline V gene are SGHDT and YYEEEE. V was shortened by 3 bases and J by 4 bases, with 8 bases between the two germline ends. This CDR3 reads CASSSTEYEQYF. As DNA, the CDR3 is TGTGCCAGCAGCTCAACAGAGTACGAGCAGTACTTC.

V gene TRBV6-6 combines with J gene TRBJ2-7, with D maybe TRBD2 (5 bases). V was pared by 3 bases and J by 5 bases, with 5 bases between. CDR1 and CDR2 from the germline V gene are MNHNY and SVGAGI (reference sequence). This CDR3 comprises 11 residues. As DNA, the CDR3 is TGTGCCAGCAGTTATAGCGACGAGCAGTACTTC. Protein: CASSYSDEQYF.

The genes are TRBV5-1 and TRBJ1-2; D is unresolved. This CDR3 contains 12 residues. Germline V gene data show CDR1 as SGHRS and CDR2 as YFSETQ. V lost 0 bases and J 9 bases, leaving 9 bases between the germline ends. CDR3 region: CASSLEQQSYTF. The CDR3 DNA sequence: TGCGCCAGCAGCTTGGAGCAACAGAGCTACACCTTC.

This chain connects TRBV7-9 to TRBJ2-7; TRBD2 matches at 9 bases. This CDR3 comprises 12 residues. CDR1 is SEHNR, CDR2 FQNEAQ, per germline (reference sequence). V shed 6 bases and J 6 bases; nucleotides not matched to a gene: 3. The CDR3 is CASSRAGGEQYF. The CDR3 coding sequence is TGTGCCAGCAGTAGAGCGGGGGGCGAGCAGTACTTC. Combining the CDR3 with reference TRBV7-9 and TRBJ2-7 gives the whole variable domain DTGVSQNPRHKITKRGQNVTFRCDPISEHNRLYWYRQTLGQGPEFLTYFQNEAQLEKSRLLSDRFSAERPKGSFSTLEIQRTEQGDSAMYLCASSRAGGEQYFGPGTRLTVT.

The CDR3 bases are TGTGCCAGCAGCCGCCCGGGGATAGCCCCCGTGGAGCTGTTTTTT. Encoded protein: CASSRPGIAPVELFF. This chain uses TRBV5-4 with TRBJ2-2; perhaps TRBD2 as D (5 bases). Trimming removed 4 bases from V and 10 bases from J, with 20 bases in between. The germline V gene has CDR1 SGHNT and CDR2 YYREEE (reference sequence). The CDR3 is 15 amino acids. Supplemented by reference TRBV5-4 and TRBJ2-2, the full variable domain reads ETGVTQSPTHLIKTRGQQVTLRCSSQSGHNTVSWYQQALGQGPQFIFQYYREEENGRGNFPPRFSGLQFPNYSSELNVNALELDDSALYLCASSRPGIAPVELFFGEGSRLTVL.

This sequence joins TRBV6-5 and TRBJ2-2, with D maybe TRBD1 (5 bases). Trimming stripped 6 bases from V and 2 bases from J, with 13 bases between. The CDR3 totals 15 residues. Germline CDR1 MNHEY, CDR2 SVGAGI. The CDR3 protein is CASRPYQGNTGELFF. The CDR3 DNA is TGTGCCAGCAGACCCTACCAGGGAAACACCGGGGAGCTGTTTTTT.

The chain has TRBV10-1 and TRBJ2-1; D remains unclear. The CDR3 runs 13 residues. Germline CDR1 reads WNHNN; CDR2 reads SYGVQD (reference sequence). Trimming removed 3 bases at V and 7 bases at J, with 10 bases between. CDR3 sequence reads: CASSESPSNEQFF. CDR3 nucleotide sequence: TGCGCCAGCAGTGAATCCCCGTCGAATGAGCAGTTCTTC.

The V call is TRBV7-6, the J call TRBJ2-5; 11 bases map to TRBD2. J was trimmed by 3 bases and V by 5 bases; bases with no gene match: 8. The length of the CDR3 is 16 residues. CDR1 SGHVS and CDR2 FNYEAQ come from the germline V gene. CDR3 in amino acids: CASSPFPGLAEETQYF. The CDR3 coding sequence is TGTGCCAGCAGCCCATTCCCGGGACTAGCGGAAGAGACCCAGTACTTC.

The chain uses TRBV7-9 and TRBJ1-4; possible D gene TRBD1, 6 bases. The V and J ends lost 2 bases and 5 bases respectively, with 9 bases between them. The V gene's germline CDR1 is SEHNR and CDR2 FQNEAQ (reference sequence). The CDR3 is made up of 14 amino acids. DNA for the CDR3: TGTGCCAGCAGCTTACAGGGGTCGAATGAAAAACTGTTTTTT. Translating it yields CASSLQGSNEKLFF. Full variable domain (rest looked up from reference TRBV7-9 and TRBJ1-4): DTGVSQNPRHKITKRGQNVTFRCDPISEHNRLYWYRQTLGQGPEFLTYFQNEAQLEKSRLLSDRFSAERPKGSFSTLEIQRTEQGDSAMYLCASSLQGSNEKLFFGSGTQLSVL.